This T cell receptor (beta chain) emerged from a study of OX40 agonist ivuxolimab in advanced cancers. Overall study context: Three patients responded partially, comprising one with hepatocellular carcinoma and two with cutaneous melanoma.

Measured with immunoSEQ multiplex PCR; TCRdb has only the in-frame clones, and not every one. In the table there are 45,000 to 65,000 clones, approximately 87% of which are singletons. Findings and limits, study-wide: Both blood CD4+ and CD8+ T cells showed clonal growth by week 6 at 0.1 to 3.0 mg/kg.

On this clone itself: Its antigen remains unidentified.

There are 12 residues in the CDR3. Germline V gene sequence: CDR1 SNHLY, CDR2 FYNNEI. The V and J ends lost 6 bases and 5 bases respectively, with 8 bases between them. The chain uses TRBV2 and TRBJ2-1; D not certain. The specimen comprised CD4+ or CD8+ T cells sorted from blood, sampled in a trial of the OX40 agonist ivuxolimab. The sequence was collected from an adult with an advanced solid tumor such as melanoma, head and neck, liver or kidney cancer. CDR3: CASSDRHNEQFF. CDR3 sequence (DNA): TGTGCCAGCAGCGATCGACACAATGAGCAGTTCTTC.